These 3 T cell receptor beta chains were sequenced from one sample in a study of blood T cell repertoires in COVID-19. The protocol was immunoSEQ multiplex PCR, while the TCRdb copy is restricted to in-frame clones and leaves out a portion. This sample yields some 66,000 clones, of which around 82% are seen a single time; 5% to 7.5% belongs to the top ten. Material: peripheral blood. Receptors originate from a man in his 60s with acute or convalescent COVID-19.

J is TRBJ2-7 and V is TRBV6-2 or TRBV6-3; the match to TRBD2 covers 7 bases. Germline trimming cut 2 bases from V and 3 bases from J; bases unmatched to any gene: 4. CDR3 length equals 14 residues. The germline gives CDR1 MNHEY, CDR2 SVGEGT. The CDR3 sequence is CASSYGAGDYEQYF. For the CDR3, the DNA is TGTGCCAGCAGTTACGGGGCGGGGGACTACGAGCAGTACTTC.

The chain employs TRBV7-9 and TRBJ2-2; TRBD2 might be the D (5 bases). Germline CDR1 reads SEHNR; CDR2 reads FQNEAQ (reference sequence). The V and J ends lost 3 bases and 5 bases respectively, with 16 bases between them. This CDR3 contains 16 residues. The CDR3 reads CASSFPRGDFTGELFF. The CDR3 nucleotides are TGTGCCAGCAGCTTCCCCCGGGGAGATTTTACCGGGGAGCTGTTTTTT.

V is TRBV25-1 and J is TRBJ1-6; D ambiguous. The germline V gene encodes CDR1 MGHDK and CDR2 SYGVNS. Trimming took off 2 bases at V and 9 bases at J, with 8 bases between the two ends. The CDR3 covers 13 residues. CDR3 residues: CASSEGGVSPLHF. The CDR3 region has the DNA TGTGCCAGCAGTGAAGGCGGGGTTTCACCCCTCCACTTT.